This T cell receptor beta chain comes out of a study of molecular identifiers for immune sequencing clone quantification. This clonotype was counted many times. The antigen is undetermined. In preparing bulk TCR libraries, previously described methods and listed TCR primers were used. TCRdb used MiXCR to reprocess the PCR reads, holding one entry per CDR3 protein. The data show about 9,700 distinct CDR3 sequences, approximately 20% seen once. General study points: One cell's worth of spiked Jurkat TCR RNA was reportedly detectable among about a million naive cells. Clones with over 20 RNA copies captured over 99% of effector molecules but under 1% of naive ones.

The ends were cut back, 0 bases at V and 15 bases at J, with 12 bases in the middle. Germline V gene sequence: CDR1 MNHEY, CDR2 SVGAGI. This CDR3 has 13 amino acids. Sequenced sample: naive CD8+ T cells from blood, with Jurkat cell RNA spiked in. Subset noted: FACS-sorted CD8+CD4-CCR7+CD45RA+ naive T cells. The V call is TRBV6-5, the J call TRBJ1-6; D may be TRBD1 (5 bases). The sequence came from a human donor in good health. Some libraries in this study had Jurkat cell RNA spiked in. The CDR3 spells CASSYSEGPHLHF. The CDR3 DNA reads as TGTGCCAGCAGTTACTCCGAGGGACCCCACCTCCACTTT.